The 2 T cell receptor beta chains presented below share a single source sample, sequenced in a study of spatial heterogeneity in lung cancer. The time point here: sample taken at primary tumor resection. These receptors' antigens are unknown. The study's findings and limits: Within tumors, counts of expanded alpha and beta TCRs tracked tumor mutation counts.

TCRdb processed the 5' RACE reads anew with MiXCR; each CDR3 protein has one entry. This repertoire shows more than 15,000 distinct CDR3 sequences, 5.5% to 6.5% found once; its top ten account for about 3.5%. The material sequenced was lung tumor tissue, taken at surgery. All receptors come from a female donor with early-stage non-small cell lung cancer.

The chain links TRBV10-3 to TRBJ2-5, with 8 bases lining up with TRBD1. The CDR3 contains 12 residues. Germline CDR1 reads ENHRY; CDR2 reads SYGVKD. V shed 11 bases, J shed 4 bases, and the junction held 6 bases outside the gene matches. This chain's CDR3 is CASSRGPETQYF. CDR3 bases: TGTGCCTCCTCCAGGGGGCCAGAGACCCAGTACTTC.

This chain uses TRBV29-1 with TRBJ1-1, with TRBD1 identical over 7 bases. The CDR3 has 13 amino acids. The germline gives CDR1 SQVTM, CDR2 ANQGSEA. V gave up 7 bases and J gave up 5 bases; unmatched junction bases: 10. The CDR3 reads CSALGPGGTEAFF. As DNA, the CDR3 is TGCAGCGCCCTTGGACCAGGGGGGACTGAAGCTTTCTTT. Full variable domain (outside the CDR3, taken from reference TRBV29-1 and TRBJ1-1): SAVISQKPSRDICQRGTSLTIQCQVDSQVTMMFWYRQQPGQSLTLIATANQGSEATYESGFVIDKFPISRPNLTFSTLTVSNMSPEDSSIYLCSALGPGGTEAFFGQGTRLTVV.